Listed below are T cell receptor beta chains from one sample, sequenced in a study of T cell repertoires in ileal Crohn's disease. Sequencing used immunoSEQ multiplex PCR; TCRdb keeps in-frame clones, though not all of them. There are about 8,400 clones in the sample; 75% to 85% occur only once, and 9.5% to 15% lies in the top ten. Sequences were obtained from ileal tissue. The receptors derive from an adult with Crohn's disease. Both conserved end residues are part of each CDR3. D genes are given only for firm matches. Clone size appears in some rows only: once, few, many, or a class for an expanded clone.

>.|TRBJ2-7|14|TRBV5-1|once
CASSPDSISYEQYF
TGCGCCAGCAGCCCGGACAGCATATCCTACGAGCAGTACTTC
>.|TRBJ2-7|14|TRBV27|.
CASSLMASAYEQYF
TGTGCCAGCAGTTTAATGGCTAGCGCCTACGAGCAGTACTTC
>.|TRBJ2-1|16|TRBV19|few
CASSIGGRGRWNEQFF
TGTGCCAGTAGTATCGGAGGGAGGGGGCGATGGAATGAGCAGTTCTTC
>.|TRBJ2-2|22|TRBV14|.
CASSQTTSWVLQGFRNTGELFF
TGTGCCAGCAGCCAAACCACCTCTTGGGTTTTGCAGGGGTTTCGGAACACCGGGGAGCTGTTTTTT
>TRBD2|TRBJ2-7|14|TRBV28|.
CASSRGLGSYEQYF
TGTGCCAGCAGCCGCGGACTAGGATCCTACGAGCAGTACTTC
>.|TRBJ1-1|15|TRBV2|.
CASKVSNILNTEAFF
TGTGCCAGCAAGGTCAGCAATATTCTGAACACTGAAGCTTTCTTT
>TRBD2|TRBJ2-3|16|TRBV30|once
CAWSVWSGGVTDTQYF
TGTGCCTGGAGTGTTTGGAGCGGGGGTGTCACGGATACGCAGTATTTT
>.|TRBJ2-5|16|TRBV21-1|.
CASSAPEAQKQETQYF
TGTGCCAGCAGCGCGCCGGAGGCGCAAAAACAAGAGACCCAGTACTTC
>.|TRBJ1-1|14|TRBV5-1|.
CASSLAGEGTEAFF
TGCGCCAGCAGCTTGGCCGGGGAGGGGACTGAAGCTTTCTTT
>.|TRBJ2-3|17|TRBV27|few
CASSTSLGTVSTDTQYF
TGTGCCAGCAGTACCTCTCTAGGGACCGTTAGCACAGATACGCAGTATTTT
>.|TRBJ1-5|13|TRBV30|once
CAWDPRRGQPQHF
TGTGCCTGGGACCCTCGGCGGGGTCAGCCCCAGCATTTT
>TRBD2|TRBJ2-1|15|TRBV29-1|.
CSVETGKLAGGGQFF
TGCAGCGTAGAGACAGGGAAACTAGCGGGAGGAGGGCAGTTCTTC
>.|TRBJ2-2|16|TRBV30|.
CAWIGRAAHNTGELFF
TGTGCCTGGATCGGTCGGGCGGCACATAACACCGGGGAGCTGTTTTTT
>.|TRBJ2-5|13|TRBV9|few
CASSALTGGPQYF
TGTGCCAGCAGCGCACTAACAGGTGGTCCCCAGTACTTC
>.|TRBJ1-2|16|TRBV27|.
CASSLSRGGGGYGYTF
TGTGCCAGCAGTTTATCGCGGGGAGGGGGTGGCTATGGCTACACCTTC
>TRBD1|TRBJ1-2|16|TRBV5-1|.
CASSFDWTGGSYGYTF
TGCGCCAGCAGCTTTGATTGGACAGGAGGAAGCTATGGCTACACCTTC
>TRBD1|TRBJ1-2|15|TRBV5-1|.
CASSSRPQGATGYTF
TGCGCCAGCAGCTCAAGACCCCAGGGGGCCACTGGCTACACCTTC
>.|TRBJ1-2|17|TRBV27|.
CASSSTPGDHSNYGYTF
TGTGCCAGCAGTTCTACCCCCGGGGATCATAGTAACTATGGCTACACCTTC
>.|TRBJ1-5|15|TRBV29-1|few
CSVSSSGWEGQPQHF
TGCAGCGTTAGCTCTTCCGGCTGGGAAGGTCAGCCCCAGCATTTT
>.|TRBJ2-2|13|TRBV19|.
CASSMGRIGELFF
TGTGCCAGTAGTATGGGACGCATCGGGGAGCTGTTTTTT
>TRBD1|TRBJ2-7|12|TRBV30|.
CAWRQGVYEQYF
TGTGCCTGGCGTCAGGGGGTGTACGAGCAGTACTTC
>TRBD2|TRBJ2-7|15|TRBV19|.
CASSASTSGRGEQYF
TGTGCCAGTAGTGCCTCGACTAGCGGCCGCGGCGAGCAGTACTTC
>TRBD2|TRBJ2-3|17|TRBV14|.
CASSPLLGAGATDTQYF
TGTGCCAGCAGCCCCCTTCTTGGCGCGGGAGCCACAGATACGCAGTATTTT
>TRBD2|TRBJ2-1|16|TRBV5-1|.
CASSLGLAGSGDEQFF
TGCGCCAGCAGCTTGGGACTAGCGGGCTCAGGGGATGAGCAGTTCTTC
>TRBD1|TRBJ1-4|14|TRBV30|.
CAWSRQGANEKLFF
TGTGCCTGGAGTAGACAGGGGGCTAATGAAAAACTGTTTTTT
>TRBD2|TRBJ2-7|14|TRBV29-1|.
CSVRQTGTRGEQYF
TGCAGCGTCAGACAAACCGGGACTAGAGGCGAGCAGTACTTC
>.|TRBJ2-7|13|TRBV18|.
CASSPRPEYEQYF
TGTGCCAGCTCACCAAGACCGGAATACGAGCAGTACTTC
>TRBD2|TRBJ2-1|14|TRBV6-1|once
CASSLRLALDEQFF
TGTGCCAGCAGCTTACGACTAGCGTTAGATGAGCAGTTCTTC
>.|TRBJ1-1|13|TRBV27|.
CASSLNRGLEAFF
TGTGCCAGCAGTTTAAATCGGGGCTTAGAAGCTTTCTTT
>.|TRBJ2-5|14|TRBV18|.
CASSPLKKGETQYF
TGTGCCAGCTCACCACTAAAGAAGGGAGAGACCCAGTACTTC
>.|TRBJ1-1|14|TRBV11-2|.
CASSLARLGTEAFF
TGTGCCAGCAGCTTAGCCAGGTTGGGCACTGAAGCTTTCTTT
>.|TRBJ1-5|13|TRBV27|.
CASSLGVGQPQHF
TGTGCCAGCAGCCTGGGGGTGGGCCAGCCCCAGCATTTT
>TRBD1|TRBJ2-6|15|TRBV29-1|.
CSAGQGGSGANVLTF
TGCAGCGCTGGACAGGGGGGCTCTGGGGCCAACGTCCTGACTTTC
>.|TRBJ2-7|14|TRBV11-2|once
CASSLAGLDYEQYF
TGTGCCAGCAGCTTGGCAGGGTTAGACTACGAGCAGTACTTC
>.|TRBJ1-1|15|TRBV30|.
CACCPESSLNTEAFF
TGTGCCTGTTGCCCGGAAAGCAGCCTAAACACTGAAGCTTTCTTT
>.|TRBJ1-5|16|TRBV28|.
CASISRKGTPIKPQHF
TGTGCCAGTATTAGTCGGAAGGGGACCCCTATCAAGCCCCAGCATTTT
>TRBD2|TRBJ2-7|13|TRBV6-1|.
CASGTSGRDEQYF
TGTGCCAGCGGGACTAGCGGGAGGGATGAGCAGTACTTC
>.|TRBJ1-2|14|TRBV28|.
CASSIPGGNYGYTF
TGTGCCAGCAGTATCCCTGGGGGCAACTATGGCTACACCTTC
>.|TRBJ1-2|15|TRBV19|.
CASSIDRQGPRGYTF
TGTGCCAGTAGTATAGATCGTCAAGGGCCTAGGGGCTACACCTTC
>.|TRBJ1-5|17|TRBV30|few
CAWSVHVGGAGNQPQHF
TGTGCCTGGAGTGTACATGTGGGGGGGGCGGGCAATCAGCCCCAGCATTTT
>TRBD1|TRBJ1-5|18|TRBV19|.
CASRSTGTGGFSNQPQHF
TGTGCCAGTAGATCTACCGGGACAGGGGGCTTTAGCAATCAGCCCCAGCATTTT
>.|TRBJ1-1|15|TRBV10-2|.
CASSVVGGQNTEAFF
TGCGCCAGCAGTGTTGTAGGAGGGCAGAACACTGAAGCTTTCTTT